This entry is about one TCR beta chain. The data were taken from a study of blood T cell repertoires in COVID-19. Produced via immunoSEQ multiplex PCR; TCRdb's table is partial and in-frame only. The sample includes 250,000 to 300,000 clones, 75% to 90% seen only once; the top ten take 11%. The sequenced material came from peripheral blood. The sequence was obtained from a woman in her 70s with acute or convalescent COVID-19.

The CDR3 spells CASSTTSTGKDGYTF. As DNA, the CDR3 is TGTGCCAGCAGCACCACATCGACAGGGAAAGATGGCTACACCTTC. This rearrangement joins TRBV11-2 to TRBJ1-2; 7 bases map to TRBD1. This CDR3 spans 15 amino acids. Trimming at V came to 5 bases and at J to 6 bases, leaving 12 bases not matched to a gene. Germline V gives CDR1 SGHAT, CDR2 FQNNGV.